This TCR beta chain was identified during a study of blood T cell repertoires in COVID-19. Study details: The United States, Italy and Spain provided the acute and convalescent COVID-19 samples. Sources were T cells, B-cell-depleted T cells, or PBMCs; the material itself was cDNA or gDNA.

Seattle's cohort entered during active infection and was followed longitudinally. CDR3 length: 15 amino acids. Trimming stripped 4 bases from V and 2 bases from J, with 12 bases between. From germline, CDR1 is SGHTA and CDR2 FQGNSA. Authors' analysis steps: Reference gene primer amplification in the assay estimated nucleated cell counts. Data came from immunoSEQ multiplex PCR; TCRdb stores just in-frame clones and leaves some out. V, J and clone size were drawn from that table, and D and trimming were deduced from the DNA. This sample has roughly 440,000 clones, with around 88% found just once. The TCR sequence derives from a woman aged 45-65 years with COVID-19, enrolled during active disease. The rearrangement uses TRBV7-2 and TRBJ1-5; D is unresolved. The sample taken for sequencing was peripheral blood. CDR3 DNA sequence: TGTGCCAGCAGCTCCTACGGCGGGGGCAATCAGCCCCAGCATTTT. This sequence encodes CASSSYGGGNQPQHF.